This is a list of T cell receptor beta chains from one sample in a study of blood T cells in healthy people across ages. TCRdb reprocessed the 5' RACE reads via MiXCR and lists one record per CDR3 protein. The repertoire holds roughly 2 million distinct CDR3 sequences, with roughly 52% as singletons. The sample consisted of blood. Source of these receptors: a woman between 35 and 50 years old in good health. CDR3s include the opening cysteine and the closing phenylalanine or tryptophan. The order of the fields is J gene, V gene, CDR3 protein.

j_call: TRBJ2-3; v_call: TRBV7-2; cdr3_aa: CASSLVSSSTDTQYF
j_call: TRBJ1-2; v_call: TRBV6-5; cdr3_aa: CASSYDRTDGYTF
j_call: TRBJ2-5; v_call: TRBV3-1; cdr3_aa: CASSLLSGAGQETQYF
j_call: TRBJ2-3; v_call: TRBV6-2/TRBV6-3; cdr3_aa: CASSSGRRGSPMDTQYF
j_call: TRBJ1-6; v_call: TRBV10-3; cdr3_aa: CAIRDRERANSPLHF
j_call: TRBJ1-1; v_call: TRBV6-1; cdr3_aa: CASSEGGAGNTEAFF
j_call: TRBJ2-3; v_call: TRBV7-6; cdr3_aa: CASSPRPPPEDTDTQYF
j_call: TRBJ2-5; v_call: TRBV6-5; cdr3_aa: CASTSRAEQYF
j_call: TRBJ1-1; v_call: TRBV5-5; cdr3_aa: CASPSGEGTEAFF
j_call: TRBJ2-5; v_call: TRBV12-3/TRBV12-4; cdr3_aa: CATSGRGVTQETQYF
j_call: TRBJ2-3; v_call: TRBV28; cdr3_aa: CASSFLSGQDTQYF
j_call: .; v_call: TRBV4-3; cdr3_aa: CASSQDREKAGGVVGEQYF
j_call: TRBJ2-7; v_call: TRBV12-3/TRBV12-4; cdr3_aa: CASSLDDRASSYEQYF
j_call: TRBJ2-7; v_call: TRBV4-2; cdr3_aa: CASSQGIGASGGSYGQYF
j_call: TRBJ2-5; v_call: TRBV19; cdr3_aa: CASATNRDRGIETQYF
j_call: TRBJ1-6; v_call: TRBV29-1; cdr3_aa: CSARTDDLPYSPLHF
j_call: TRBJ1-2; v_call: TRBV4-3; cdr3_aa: CASWRTDDYGYTF
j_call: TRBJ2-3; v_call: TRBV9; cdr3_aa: CASSVGTPSTDTQYF
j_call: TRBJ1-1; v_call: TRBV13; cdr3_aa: CASSLVSQGEAFF
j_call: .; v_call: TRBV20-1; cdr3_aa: CSAIGTSGGGSVETQYF
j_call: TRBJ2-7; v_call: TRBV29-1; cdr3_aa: CSVVWGQSLSYEQYF
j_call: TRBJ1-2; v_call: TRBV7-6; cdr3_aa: CASSLGGGTGEDGYTF
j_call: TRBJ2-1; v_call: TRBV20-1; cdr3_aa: CSAARTSDEQFF
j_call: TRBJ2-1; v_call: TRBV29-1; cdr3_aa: CSAPGTYSYNEQFF
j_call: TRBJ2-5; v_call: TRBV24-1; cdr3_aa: CAARTVQETQYF
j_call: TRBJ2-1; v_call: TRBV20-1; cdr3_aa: CSARVSGVRSEQFF
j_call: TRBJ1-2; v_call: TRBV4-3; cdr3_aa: CASSQEGDGNYGYTF
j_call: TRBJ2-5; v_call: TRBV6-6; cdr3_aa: CASSDRTGGKETQYF
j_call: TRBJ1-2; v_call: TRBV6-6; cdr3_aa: CASRSTDRGGGYTF
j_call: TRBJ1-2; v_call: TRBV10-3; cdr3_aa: CAIRADVGNYGYTF
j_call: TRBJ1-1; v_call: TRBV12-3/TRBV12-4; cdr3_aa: CASSFQGMQAFF
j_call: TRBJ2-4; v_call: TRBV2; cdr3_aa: CASRSQGQGMNIQYF
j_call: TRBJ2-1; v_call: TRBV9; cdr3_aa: CASSVATGGGIHEQFF
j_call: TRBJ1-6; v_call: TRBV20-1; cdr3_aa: CSAAGQGNVNSPLHF
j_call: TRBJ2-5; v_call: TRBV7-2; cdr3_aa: CASSRRIAEETQYF
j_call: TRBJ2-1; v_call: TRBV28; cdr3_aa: CAAKKPGQGFHEQFF
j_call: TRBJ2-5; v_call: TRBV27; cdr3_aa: CASSVNLRGTQYF
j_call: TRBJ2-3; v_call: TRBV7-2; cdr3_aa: CASSPTQGSLSDTQYF
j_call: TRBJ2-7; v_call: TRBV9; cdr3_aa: CASSVDSGTYEQYF
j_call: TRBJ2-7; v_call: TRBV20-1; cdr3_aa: CSARDGSGGSYEQYF
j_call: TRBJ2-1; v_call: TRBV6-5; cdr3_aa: CASSYDLLGGGGYEQFF
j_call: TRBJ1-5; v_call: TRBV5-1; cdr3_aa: CASSLGPGEGNQPQHF
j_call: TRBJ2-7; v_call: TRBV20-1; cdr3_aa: CSASRDSSYEQYF
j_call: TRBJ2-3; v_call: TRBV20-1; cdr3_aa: CSARGTSGFVGTQYF
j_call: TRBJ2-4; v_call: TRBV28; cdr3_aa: CASSFRNIQYF
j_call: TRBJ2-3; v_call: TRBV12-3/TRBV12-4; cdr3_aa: CASRPTGGSPRADTQYF
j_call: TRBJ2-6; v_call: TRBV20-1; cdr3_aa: CSAYLIVAGANVLTF
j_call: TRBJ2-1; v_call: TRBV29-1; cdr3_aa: CSVVRQGGGEQFF
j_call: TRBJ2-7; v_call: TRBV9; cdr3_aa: CANSVEGDYEQYF
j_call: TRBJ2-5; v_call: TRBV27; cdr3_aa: CASSSTSGETQYF
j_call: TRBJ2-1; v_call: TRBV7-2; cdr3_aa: CASSSDRSSYNEQFF
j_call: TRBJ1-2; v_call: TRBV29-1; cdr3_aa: CSVEDARDLYGYTF
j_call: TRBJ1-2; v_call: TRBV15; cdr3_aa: CATSRDPTNGYTF
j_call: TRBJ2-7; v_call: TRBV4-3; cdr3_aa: CASSQLIAYEQYF